The 26 T cell receptor beta chains given below trace back to one sample, sequenced in a study of blood T cell repertoires in COVID-19. Sequencing used immunoSEQ multiplex PCR; TCRdb keeps in-frame clones, though not all of them. The sample holds 66,000 or so clones; roughly 75% are singletons and the top ten take 9% to 10%. Sequenced material: peripheral blood. The receptors originated from a human donor in a cohort sampled during active COVID-19.

As to this clone: Since a much larger clone is just one base distant, this may be a read error. Other DNA sequences in this specimen translate into the identical CDR3. The V and J genes are TRBV3-1 (or the pseudogene TRBV3-2) and TRBJ2-7, with TRBD2 matching 10 bases. CDR1 LGHDT and CDR2 YNNKEL come from the germline V gene (reference sequence). V shed 4 bases, J shed 0 bases, and the junction held 6 bases outside the gene matches. The CDR3 spans 16 residues. CDR3 sequence (DNA): TGTGCCAGCAGCCCGACAACTAGCGGGACCTCCTACGAGCAGTACTTC. It is translated as CASSPTTSGTSYEQYF.

CDR3 bases: TGTGCCAGCTCACCATCGCGTTCCAATGAGCAGTTCTTC. Its protein is CASSPSRSNEQFF. The rearrangement joins TRBV18 to TRBJ2-1; no firm D call. The germline V gene encodes CDR1 KGHSH and CDR2 LQKENI. With 2 bases removed from V and 6 bases from J, the gap between germline ends came to 8 bases. CDR3 size: 13 residues.

V and J are TRBV5-4 and TRBJ1-4; tentative D call: TRBD1 (6 bases). Trimming cost V 4 bases and J 0 bases, with 10 bases left between them. The CDR3 has 15 amino acids. In germline, CDR1 is SGHNT, CDR2 YYREEE (reference sequence). The CDR3 nucleotides are TGTGCCAGCAGCACGGACAGCGCAACTAATGAAAAACTGTTTTTT. It yields the protein CASSTDSATNEKLFF.

The V and J genes are TRBV27 and TRBJ1-2; D not certain. V dropped 2 bases and J dropped 8 bases, with 12 bases sitting between them. This CDR3 is 13 amino acids long. The germline gives CDR1 MNHEY, CDR2 SMNVEV (reference sequence). The CDR3 DNA reads as TGTGCCAGCAGTTTAGGAGCTTCGGGGGGCTACACCTTC. Its protein is CASSLGASGGYTF.

The chain recombines TRBV27 with TRBJ2-2, with 8 bases fitting TRBD1. CDR1 is MNHEY and CDR2 is SMNVEV in the germline V gene (reference sequence). Germline trimming cut 5 bases from V and 3 bases from J; bases unmatched to any gene: 5. This CDR3 region has 15 residues. The CDR3 loop is CASSPQGAYTGELFF. The CDR3 region has the DNA TGTGCCAGCAGTCCGCAGGGGGCTTACACCGGGGAGCTGTTTTTT.

With respect to this clone: A junction end diverges from the germline sequence, so it may reflect a read error. Distinct nucleotide sequences in the sample also encode this CDR3. This chain connects TRBV11-2 to TRBJ2-7, with 9 positions matching TRBD1. Germline assignment: CDR1 SGHAT and CDR2 FQNNGV. The CDR3 sequence is 14 residues long. CDR3 DNA: TGTGCCAGCAGCCCGGACAGGGGTGGGTACGAACAGTACTTC. It specifies CASSPDRGGYEQYF.

The chain employs TRBV7-2 and TRBJ2-7, with a weak D call TRBD1 (6 bases). The germline CDR1 and CDR2 sequences are SGHTA and FQGNSA. This CDR3 spans 15 amino acids. V was shortened by 5 bases and J by 2 bases, with 16 bases between the two germline ends. This CDR3 is CASSTAQGPTYEQYF. The CDR3 nucleotides read TGTGCCAGCAGCACAGCACAGGGACCCACCTACGAGCAGTACTTC.

CDR3 loop: CASRQGLGPYEQYF. The DNA of the CDR3 is TGTGCCAGCAGACAGGGGTTGGGACCCTACGAGCAGTACTTC. The rearrangement uses TRBV6-5 and TRBJ2-7; 7 bases line up with TRBD1. CDR1 is MNHEY and CDR2 is SVGAGI in the germline V gene. V lost 6 bases to trimming and J lost 2 bases; unmatched junction nucleotides: 7. The CDR3 contains 14 residues.

V is TRBV5-1 and J is TRBJ2-7; a possible D gene is TRBD2 (7 bases). V was trimmed by 1 base and J by 1 base, leaving 12 bases between them. The CDR3 extends over 15 amino acids. Germline-derived CDR1 and CDR2 are SGHRS and YFSETQ. The CDR3 bases are TGCGCCAGCAGCTTGACCGGGGGGCCGTCCTACGAGCAGTACTTC. This codes for CASSLTGGPSYEQYF.

The genes are TRBV15 and TRBJ2-3; D possibly corresponds to TRBD2 (6 bases). V was clipped by 2 bases and J by 11 bases, with 8 bases between them. This CDR3 contains 11 residues. The V gene's germline CDR1 is LNHNV and CDR2 YYDKDF (reference sequence). The CDR3 bases are TGTGCCACCAGCAGATTGGGGGGGCAGTATTTT. Its translation: CATSRLGGQYF.

The chain joins TRBV10-2 to TRBJ1-1; D remains ambiguous. V was shortened by 8 bases and J by 5 bases, with 12 bases between the two germline ends. This CDR3 is 12 amino acids long. Germline CDR1 WSHSY, CDR2 SAAADI. CDR3 protein: CASRTEWTEAFF. The CDR3, as DNA: TGCGCCAGCCGAACTGAGTGGACTGAAGCTTTCTTT.

The rearrangement joins TRBV4-3 to TRBJ1-4; 7 positions agree with TRBD1. The V segment lost 3 bases and the J segment 8 bases; nucleotides outside the gene matches: 6. This CDR3 has 14 residues. Germline-derived CDR1 and CDR2 are LGHNA and YSLEER. CDR3 residues: CASSHSTGREKLFF. Here the CDR3 DNA reads TGCGCCAGCAGCCATTCGACAGGGCGGGAAAAACTGTTTTTT.

CDR3 sequence reads: CASSLAVRVGEQYF. Written as DNA, the CDR3 is TGCGCCAGCAGCTTGGCCGTCAGGGTTGGCGAGCAGTACTTC. The chain couples TRBV5-1 to TRBJ2-7, with D possibly being TRBD1 (5 bases). V lost 0 bases to trimming and J lost 6 bases, with 13 bases between them. Germline V CDR1 and CDR2: SGHRS, YFSETQ. This CDR3 is 14 amino acids long.

V gene TRBV6-4 combines with J gene TRBJ1-4; 8 bases align to TRBD1. CDR3 length: 16 amino acids. Germline V CDR1 and CDR2: MRHNA, SNTAGT. Trimming at V came to 5 bases and at J to 0 bases, leaving 5 bases not matched to a gene. The CDR3 reads CASSYPQGATNEKLFF. The CDR3 bases are TGTGCCAGCAGTTACCCACAGGGGGCAACTAATGAAAAACTGTTTTTT.

The chain recombines TRBV11-2 with TRBJ2-7, with D perhaps matching TRBD2 (5 bases). Germline values: CDR1 SGHAT, CDR2 FQNNGV. The CDR3 totals 13 residues. Trimming cost V 3 bases and J 0 bases, with 6 bases left between them. The CDR3 sequence: CASSLEVSYEQYF. The CDR3, as DNA: TGTGCCAGCAGCTTGGAGGTCTCCTACGAGCAGTACTTC.

The chain recombines TRBV4-2 with TRBJ1-5, with 7 positions matching TRBD1. This CDR3 spans 18 amino acids. Unmatched junction bases numbered 10, after V lost 0 bases and J lost 2 bases. Germline loops: CDR1 LGHNA, CDR2 YNFKEQ. CDR3 bases: TGTGCCAGCAGCCAAGACCACAGGGGTCGGGGCGGCAATCAGCCCCAGCATTTT. Translation: CASSQDHRGRGGNQPQHF.

This sequence joins TRBV19 and TRBJ1-1, with TRBD1 matching 9 bases. With V trimmed by 7 bases and J by 5 bases, 5 bases remained unmatched. The CDR3 has 13 residues. The germline V gene has CDR1 LNHDA and CDR2 SQIVND (reference sequence). The CDR3 DNA reads TGTGCCAGTACGGACAGGGGAAATACTGAAGCTTTCTTT. It yields the protein CASTDRGNTEAFF.

The rearrangement links TRBV7-2 to TRBJ2-1, with 8 bases lining up with TRBD2. Germline V gene data show CDR1 as SGHTA and CDR2 as FQGNSA. The CDR3 length is 13 residues. The trim removed 4 bases at V and 9 bases at J, leaving 5 bases unmatched. Written as DNA, the CDR3 is TGTGCCAGCAGCTCCCTAGCGGGCGCTGAGCAGTTCTTC. Protein: CASSSLAGAEQFF.

The chain combines TRBV5-6 with TRBJ2-3; 7 bases line up with TRBD2. The germline CDR1 and CDR2 sequences are SGHDT and YYEEEE. This CDR3 region has 16 residues. The V gene end was trimmed by 3 bases and the J gene end by 2 bases; junction bases not matched to a gene: 9. CDR3 sequence reads: CASSSLRDYYTDTQYF. The DNA for the CDR3 is TGTGCCAGCAGCTCCCTCCGGGACTACTACACAGATACGCAGTATTTT.

The chain is built from TRBV7-2 and TRBJ2-7; TRBD2 is a possible D gene (6 bases). Trimming stripped 3 bases from V and 6 bases from J, with 15 bases between. This CDR3 contains 14 residues. Germline-derived CDR1 and CDR2 are SGHTA and FQGNSA. Here the CDR3 DNA reads TGTGCCAGCAGCTTTAGCGGAGGGGTCGGCGAGCAGTACTTC. Translated: CASSFSGGVGEQYF.

The chain uses TRBV6-2 or TRBV6-3 and TRBJ2-7, with D possibly matching TRBD2 (5 bases). Trimming shortened V by 5 bases and J by 7 bases, and 12 bases separated the two germline ends. CDR1 is MNHEY, CDR2 SVGEGT, per germline. The CDR3 has 12 residues. The CDR3 nucleotides are TGTGCCAGCAGTGTTACCCGGGGAGAGCAGTACTTC. Its protein is CASSVTRGEQYF.

This clone has more than one count but fewer than ten. The chain recombines TRBV20-1 with TRBJ1-2; 7 bases fit TRBD1. CDR1 is DFQATT, CDR2 SNEGSKA, per germline (reference sequence). The J segment lost 7 bases and the V segment lost 3 bases, leaving 8 bases of the junction unmatched. This CDR3 has 13 residues. As DNA, the CDR3 is TGCAGTGCTAGTCGTGACAGGGACAGTGGCTACACCTTC. It is translated as CSASRDRDSGYTF.

This sequence joins TRBV3-1 (or the pseudogene TRBV3-2) and TRBJ2-7; TRBD1 matches at 7 bases. The CDR3 has 17 residues. The ends lost 4 bases at V and 2 bases at J; junction bases unmatched: 14. Per the germline V gene, CDR1 is LGHDT and CDR2 is YNNKEL (reference sequence). The chain's CDR3 is CASSRTRTTGNPYEQYF. The CDR3 DNA sequence: TGTGCCAGCAGCCGAACCCGAACGACAGGGAACCCCTACGAGCAGTACTTC.

The rearrangement uses TRBV7-9 and TRBJ2-3; D ambiguous. Between the trimmed V and J ends, which lost 3 bases and 4 bases, there was a span of 14 bases. The CDR3 runs to 15 residues. Germline loops: CDR1 SEHNR, CDR2 FQNEAQ (reference sequence). In DNA form, the CDR3 reads TGTGCCAGCAGCTTTCTAGGTCCCGGCTCAGATACGCAGTATTTT. This gives the protein CASSFLGPGSDTQYF.

This chain joins TRBV28 and TRBJ1-2; unclear D gene. Trimming removed 7 bases at V and 6 bases at J, with 15 bases between. The germline V gene has CDR1 MDHEN and CDR2 SYDVKM. This CDR3 is built from 13 residues. The CDR3 reads CASTGSLMDGYTF. CDR3 coding DNA: TGTGCCAGCACTGGCAGTCTGATGGATGGCTACACCTTC.

V and J are TRBV7-9 and TRBJ1-2; possibly TRBD1 for D (6 bases). The V end was cut by 5 bases, the J end by 0 bases, with 16 bases between. In germline, CDR1 is SEHNR, CDR2 FQNEAQ (reference sequence). This CDR3 is built from 16 residues. The CDR3 spells CASSVTSGAANYGYTF. CDR3 DNA: TGTGCCAGCAGCGTCACTTCAGGGGCAGCTAACTATGGCTACACCTTC. The full variable domain, its missing parts supplied by reference TRBV7-9 and TRBJ1-2, is DTGVSQNPRHKITKRGQNVTFRCDPISEHNRLYWYRQTLGQGPEFLTYFQNEAQLEKSRLLSDRFSAERPKGSFSTLEIQRTEQGDSAMYLCASSVTSGAANYGYTFGSGTRLTVV.